A single sample gave rise to the 11 T cell receptor beta chains below, sequenced in a study of Ad26.COV2.S vaccination and SARS-CoV-2 variants. Only in-frame clones appear in the TCRdb table, and some are missing; sequencing was by immunoSEQ multiplex PCR. The table lists about 680,000 clones, more than 80% of them singletons, with about 1.5% in the top ten. Treatment reported: about 20 received Ad26.COV2.S at low or high dose, single or two shots; roughly five received placebo; per-sample allocation not given. Specimen acquisition occurred on day 63 following the initial vaccine or placebo injection. Sequencing was performed on peripheral blood, taken in a trial of Ad26.COV2.S vaccine versus placebo. Receptors were obtained from a person between 18 and 65 years old who received the Ad26.COV2.S COVID-19 vaccine or a placebo.

This chain links TRBV18 with TRBJ1-1; 12 bases align to TRBD1. The germline gives CDR1 KGHSH, CDR2 LQKENI. Trimming took 3 bases from V and 6 from J; bases not matched to a gene: 2. The CDR3 loop spans 14 amino acids. CDR3 residues: CASSPGQGAAEAFF. CDR3 DNA sequence: TGTGCCAGCTCACCGGGACAGGGGGCGGCTGAAGCTTTCTTT.

The gene calls are TRBV15 and TRBJ1-5, with a tentative D call TRBD1 (6 bases). Trimming took 1 base from V and 5 from J, leaving 15 bases between them. Germline assignment: CDR1 LNHNV and CDR2 YYDKDF (reference sequence). The CDR3 extends over 16 amino acids. Here the CDR3 reads CATSRGRGAGDQPQHF. In DNA, the CDR3 is TGTGCCACCAGCAGAGGCAGGGGCGCGGGGGATCAGCCCCAGCATTTT.

Only a few counts were recorded for this clone. The V call is TRBV27, the J call TRBJ2-5, with D uncertain. The CDR3 covers 13 residues. Germline loops: CDR1 MNHEY, CDR2 SMNVEV (reference sequence). Trimming shortened V by 3 bases and J by 2 bases, and 7 bases separated the two germline ends. The CDR3 nucleotides read TGTGCCAGCAGTTTCGTCAGTCAAGAGACCCAGTACTTC. Translation gives CASSFVSQETQYF.

Only a few counts were recorded for this clone. The CDR3 loop reads CASSLERHSYEQYF. DNA for the CDR3: TGTGCCAGCAGCTTAGAACGACACTCCTACGAGCAGTACTTC. The chain combines TRBV7-2 with TRBJ2-7; the D is unclear. Germline V gene data show CDR1 as SGHTA and CDR2 as FQGNSA. V was trimmed by 1 base and J by 0 bases, leaving 7 bases between them. The CDR3 covers 14 residues.

This chain joins TRBV5-4 and TRBJ1-6; D remains ambiguous. Per germline, CDR1 SGHNT and CDR2 YYREEE (reference sequence). Trimming removed 3 bases at V and 6 bases at J, with 16 bases between. This CDR3 comprises 16 residues. The CDR3 loop is CASSSNSDPLNSPLHF. In DNA, the CDR3 is TGTGCCAGCAGCTCGAACTCGGATCCCCTTAATTCACCCCTCCACTTT.

The rearrangement uses TRBV10-3 and TRBJ2-1; D is unresolved. Per germline, CDR1 ENHRY and CDR2 SYGVKD. Trimming took 2 bases from V and 4 from J, leaving 12 bases between them. The CDR3 extends over 15 amino acids. In DNA form, the CDR3 reads TGTGCCATCAGTGAGCTAAGCGAACGGTACAATGAGCAGTTCTTC. This gives the protein CAISELSERYNEQFF.

V and J are TRBV6-4 and TRBJ2-2, with D perhaps matching TRBD1 or TRBD2 (5 bases each). From germline, CDR1 is MRHNA and CDR2 SNTAGT. The V end lost 6 bases, the J end lost 5 bases, and 10 bases lay between the germline ends. This CDR3 has 13 residues. In DNA, the CDR3 is TGTGCCAGCAGATGGGGGTCAACCGGGGAGCTGTTTTTT. Its protein product is CASRWGSTGELFF.

Many counts were recorded for this clone. V and J are TRBV19 and TRBJ1-6; D is unclear. Per germline, CDR1 LNHDA and CDR2 SQIVND (reference sequence). The CDR3 has 15 amino acids. Trimming pared 5 bases from V and 2 bases from J, leaving 10 bases between. CDR3 in amino acids: CASSPARAYNSPLHF. CDR3 bases: TGTGCCAGTAGTCCGGCGAGGGCCTATAATTCACCCCTCCACTTT.

V is TRBV7-8 and J is TRBJ2-6, with D hard to call. The CDR3 contains 15 residues. Germline-derived CDR1 and CDR2 are SGHVS and FQNEAQ. The germline V and J ends were trimmed by 3 bases and 0 bases, with 6 bases remaining between them. The CDR3 DNA reads TGTGCCAGCAGCTTGGCTTCCTCTGGGGCCAACGTCCTGACTTTC. It is translated as CASSLASSGANVLTF.

The chain carries TRBV6-5 and TRBJ2-7; 12 bases line up with TRBD2. Unmatched junction bases numbered 7, after V lost 3 bases and J lost 4 bases. This CDR3 spans 16 amino acids. Germline V gene data show CDR1 as MNHEY and CDR2 as SVGAGI. The CDR3 sequence: CASSYLTSGGVYEQYF. CDR3 DNA sequence: TGTGCCAGCAGTTATTTGACTAGCGGGGGAGTATACGAGCAGTACTTC.

The J gene is TRBJ1-1, the V gene TRBV18; possible D gene TRBD1, 6 bases. This CDR3 has 16 residues. With 5 bases removed from V and 4 bases from J, the gap between germline ends came to 20 bases. Looked up from germline, CDR1 is KGHSH and CDR2 is LQKENI. This chain's CDR3 is CASSEQGHSGGTEAFF. Here the CDR3 DNA reads TGTGCCAGCTCAGAACAGGGCCATTCAGGTGGCACTGAAGCTTTCTTT. Supplemented by reference TRBV18 and TRBJ1-1, the full variable domain reads NAGVMQNPRHLVRRRGQEARLRCSPMKGHSHVYWYRQLPEEGLKFMVYLQKENIIDESGMPKERFSAEFPKEGPSILRIQQVVRGDSAAYFCASSEQGHSGGTEAFFGQGTRLTVV.